Sequencing of this T cell receptor (beta chain) was carried out in a study of blood T cell repertoires in COVID-19. Study-level background: The analysed material was cDNA or gDNA that came from T cells, B-cell-depleted T cells, or PBMCs.

How the authors handled the data: By means of reference gene primer amplification, nucleated cell counts were estimated. Clones were sequenced by immunoSEQ multiplex PCR, and TCRdb holds only the in-frame ones, with some missing. V and J calls plus clone size are reproduced from that table; the DNA served to infer D and trimming. Of 250,000 to 400,000 clones detected, roughly 91% appear once; the ten largest clones hold 1%. Looked up from germline, CDR1 is SGHDT and CDR2 is YYEEEE. After removal of 6 bases from V and 1 base from J, the junction contained 13 bases not matched to a gene. The CDR3 consists of 17 residues.

The chain uses TRBV5-6 and TRBJ2-4; TRBD2 agrees at 7 bases. Material for sequencing was peripheral blood. This TCR derives from a man aged 45-65 years with active or convalescent COVID-19. The CDR3 coding sequence is TGTGCCAGCAATATTTTCACGGGGGGATCGGCCAAAAACATTCAGTACTTC. Its translation is CASNIFTGGSAKNIQYF. Full variable domain (remainder filled in from reference TRBV5-6 and TRBJ2-4): DAGVTQSPTHLIKTRGQQVTLRCSPKSGHDTVSWYQQALGQGPQFIFQYYEEEERQRGNFPDRFSGHQFPNYSSELNVNALLLGDSALYLCASNIFTGGSAKNIQYFGAGTRLSVL.